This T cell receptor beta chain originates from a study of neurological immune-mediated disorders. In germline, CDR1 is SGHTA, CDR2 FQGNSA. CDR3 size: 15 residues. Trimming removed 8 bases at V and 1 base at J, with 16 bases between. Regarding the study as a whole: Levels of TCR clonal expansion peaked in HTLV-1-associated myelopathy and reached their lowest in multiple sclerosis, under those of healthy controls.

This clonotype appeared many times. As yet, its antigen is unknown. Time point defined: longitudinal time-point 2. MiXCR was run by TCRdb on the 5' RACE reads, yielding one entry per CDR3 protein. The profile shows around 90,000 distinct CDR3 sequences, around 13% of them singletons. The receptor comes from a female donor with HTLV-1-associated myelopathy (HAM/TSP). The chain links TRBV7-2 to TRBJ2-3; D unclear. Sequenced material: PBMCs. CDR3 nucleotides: TGTGCCAGCCTACCTCAGGTGATGGGCACAGATACGCAGTATTTT. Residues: CASLPQVMGTDTQYF.